This T cell receptor (beta chain) was profiled in a study of cytomegalovirus exposure and HLA in healthy donors. General study findings and limits: Sequencing probably produced one cluster of sequence variants that were highly shared. An analysis done earlier found most TCR beta V segments productive about 87% or about 30% of the time. Solely CMV serostatus was available to characterize immune exposure.

Regarding this clone: What it recognizes is unknown.

Primers for the PCR totalled 60 Vbeta and 13 Jbeta. The table came from immunoSEQ multiplex PCR; TCRdb's copy has only in-frame clones and leaves some out. The sample consists of some 190,000 clones, approximately 80% of them appearing once. Trimming pared 5 bases from V and 1 base from J, leaving 15 bases between. This CDR3 region has 15 residues. Germline CDR1 MNHEY, CDR2 SVGAGI. The study sampled nominally healthy donors, though unrecorded immune exposures were likely. The clonotype was recovered from a girl aged 10 to 17 in good health and CMV-seropositive. Sample: PBMCs. This chain joins TRBV6-5 and TRBJ2-7; D is perhaps TRBD2 (6 bases). The CDR3 region is CASSNGGWASYEQYF. CDR3 nucleotides: TGTGCCAGCAGTAACGGAGGGTGGGCTTCCTACGAGCAGTACTTC.